This T cell receptor (beta chain) was observed in a study of control samples from healthy donors and cancer patients (dated by TCRdb to the early 2020s). The CDR3 runs 13 amino acids, cysteine and phenylalanine included. The kept DNA is CDR3 alone, 39 bases in frame from the first base. V is pared back by 7 bases and J by 4 bases, with 12 bases lying between the germline termini. CDR1 SNHLY and CDR2 FYNNEI are derived from the germline V gene. Details on this clone: Its antigen is currently not known. There are no base qualities to consult, and no much larger clone falls within one base.

The library was made by the immunoSEQ multiplex PCR assay. What TCRdb holds here is the immuneACCESS table cut down to in-frame rearrangements. Part of the clones is not present; checked against another copy, under half of the missing clones reflect an unresolved V gene, and the others are unexplained. In all, the sample holds just under 100,000 clones, and approximately 93% of those were seen once. The top ten clonotypes cover 6.5% to 9.5% of the sample. Sequenced material: blood. The chain employs TRBV2 and TRBJ2-3; no D gene call is confident. This clonotype was obtained from a young man in good health. The CDR3 here reads CASNEYLADTQYF. The nucleotide sequence is TGTGCCAGCAATGAGTATTTGGCAGATACGCAGTATTTT. With the rest looked up from the reference TRBV2 and TRBJ2-3 genes rather than sequenced, the full variable domain is EPEVTQTPSHQVTQMGQEVILRCVPISNHLYFYWYRQILGQKVEFLVSFYNNEISEKSEIFDDQFSVERPDGSNFTLKIRSTKLEDSAMYFCASNEYLADTQYFGPGTRLTVL.